The T cell receptor beta chain under discussion was sequenced for a study of blood T cell repertoires in COVID-19. About the research overall: Material from acute and convalescent COVID-19 was sourced from the United States, Italy and Spain. T cells, B-cell-depleted T cells, or PBMCs supplied cDNA or gDNA.

Study processing details: How many nucleated cells were present was estimated from reference gene primer amplification. Assay used: immunoSEQ multiplex PCR; TCRdb lists only in-frame clones, some missing. The V and J calls and the clone size are those of that table, but D and trimming were determined from the DNA. The sample contains about 140,000 clones, 88% of which appear only once. The CDR3 has 15 amino acids. This rearrangement joins TRBV21-1 to TRBJ2-3; the D call of TRBD1 is as the table states it, not checked on the DNA. TRBV21-1 is described as a pseudogene. This receptor was identified in a human donor with COVID-19, enrolled during active disease. The donor label of this sample is uncertain. Sequenced input: peripheral blood. CDR3 nucleotide sequence: TGTGCCAGCAGCAAAGAGACGAGAAGGGGAGATACGCAGTATTTT. It encodes CASSKETRRGDTQYF.